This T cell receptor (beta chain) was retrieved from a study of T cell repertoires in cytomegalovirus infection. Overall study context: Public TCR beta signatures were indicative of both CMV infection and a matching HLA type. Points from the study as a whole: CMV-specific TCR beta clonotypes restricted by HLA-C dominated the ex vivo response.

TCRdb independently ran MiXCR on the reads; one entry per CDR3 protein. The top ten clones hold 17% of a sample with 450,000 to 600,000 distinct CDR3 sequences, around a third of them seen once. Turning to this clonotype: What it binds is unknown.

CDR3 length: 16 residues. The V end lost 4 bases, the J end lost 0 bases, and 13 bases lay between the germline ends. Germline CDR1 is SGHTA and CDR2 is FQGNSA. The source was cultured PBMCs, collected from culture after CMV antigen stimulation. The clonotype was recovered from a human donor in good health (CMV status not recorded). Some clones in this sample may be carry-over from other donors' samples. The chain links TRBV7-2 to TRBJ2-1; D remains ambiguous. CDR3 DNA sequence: TGTGCCAGCAGCTCCCCCACCGAGAGCTCCTACAATGAGCAGTTCTTC. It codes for CASSSPTESSYNEQFF. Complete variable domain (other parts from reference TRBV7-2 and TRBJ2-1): GAGVSQSPSNKVTEKGKDVELRCDPISGHTALYWYRQSLGQGLEFLIYFQGNSAPDKSGLPSDRFSAERTGGSVSTLTIQRTQQEDSAVYLCASSSPTESSYNEQFFGPGTRLTVL.